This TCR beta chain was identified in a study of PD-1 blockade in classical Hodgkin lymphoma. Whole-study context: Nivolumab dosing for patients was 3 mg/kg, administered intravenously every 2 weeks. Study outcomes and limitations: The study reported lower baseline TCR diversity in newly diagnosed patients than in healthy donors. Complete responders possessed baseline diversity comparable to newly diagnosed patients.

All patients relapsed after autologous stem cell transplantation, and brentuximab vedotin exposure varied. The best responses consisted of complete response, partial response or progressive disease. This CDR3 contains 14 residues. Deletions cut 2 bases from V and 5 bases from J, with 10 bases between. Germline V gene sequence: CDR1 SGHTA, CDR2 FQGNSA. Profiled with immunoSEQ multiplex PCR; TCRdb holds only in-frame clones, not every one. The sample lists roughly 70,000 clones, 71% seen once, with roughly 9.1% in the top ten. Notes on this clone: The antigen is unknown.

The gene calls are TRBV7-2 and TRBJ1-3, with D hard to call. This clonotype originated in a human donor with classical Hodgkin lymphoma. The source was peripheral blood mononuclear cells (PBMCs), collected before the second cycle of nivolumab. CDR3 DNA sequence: TGTGCCAGCAGCTTACCGGGAAGGAGAAACACCATATATTTT. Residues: CASSLPGRRNTIYF.